Below are 19 T cell receptor beta chains sequenced from a single sample in a study of neurological immune-mediated disorders (dated by TCRdb to the late 2010s). Library construction relied on 5' RACE. Instrument on record: Illumina HiSeq 2500. The public sequencing data were trimmed at Q25 with fastp and processed into clonotypes with MiXCR by TCRdb, which kept only in-frame beta chains. Entries are consolidated by CDR3 protein sequence, retaining the most common genes and DNA. The sample table shows approximately 45,000 distinct CDR3 sequences, and roughly 13% are seen once. The ten largest clones capture around 1.3% of the sample. Material: PBMCs. These receptors were collected from a female donor in good health.

At least ten counts were recorded for this clonotype. This chain uses TRBV5-6 with TRBJ2-3; 14 bases line up with TRBD2. CDR1 and CDR2 from the germline V gene are SGHDT and YYEEEE. After removal of 0 bases from V and 2 bases from J, the junction contained 8 bases not matched to a gene. This CDR3 contains 19 residues. CDR3 coding DNA: TGTGCCAGCAGCTTGGGACTAGCGGGGGGGGGCCCGAACACAGATACGCAGTATTTT. Its protein product is CASSLGLAGGGPNTDTQYF.

In this sample, this clonotype turned up many times. V gene TRBV5-1 combines with J gene TRBJ2-1; D possibly uses TRBD1 or TRBD2 (6 bases each). The germline V gene has CDR1 SGHRS and CDR2 YFSETQ. The V and J ends lost 0 bases and 7 bases respectively, with 17 bases between them. The CDR3 spans 16 residues. The CDR3 DNA reads TGCGCCAGCAGCTTGGGTTCGGGGGCGGTAAGGAATGAGCAGTTCTTC. Amino acid sequence: CASSLGSGAVRNEQFF.

This clonotype was found many times. The V gene is TRBV10-3, the J gene TRBJ2-5; D remains unclear. The V gene lost 4 bases and the J gene lost 1 base, with 7 bases spanning the gap. The CDR3 consists of 13 residues. Germline V gene data show CDR1 as ENHRY and CDR2 as SYGVKD. For the CDR3, the DNA is TGTGCCATCAGTGTAGGGCTCCAAGAGACCCAGTACTTC. This codes for CAISVGLQETQYF.

The chain carries TRBV5-1 and TRBJ1-1; D not certain. The CDR3 extends over 14 amino acids. The V gene lost 0 bases and the J gene lost 4 bases, with 10 bases spanning the gap. In germline, CDR1 is SGHRS, CDR2 YFSETQ. The CDR3 DNA reads TGCGCCAGCAGCTTGGGATGGGTCGGCACTGAAGCTTTCTTT. It codes for CASSLGWVGTEAFF.

This clonotype was counted many times. The rearrangement links TRBV3-1 to TRBJ1-1; D gene ambiguous. Germline V gene sequence: CDR1 LGHDT, CDR2 YNNKEL (reference sequence). Trimming stripped 1 base from V and 4 bases from J, with 10 bases between. The CDR3 loop spans 14 amino acids. The CDR3 nucleotides read TGTGCCAGCAGCCAAGTCGGGCAGTTCACTGAAGCTTTCTTT. Protein: CASSQVGQFTEAFF.

This clonotype appeared many times. The chain links TRBV15 to TRBJ1-5, with D perhaps matching TRBD1 (6 bases). CDR3 length: 16 amino acids. Trimming took 2 bases from V and 0 from J, leaving 11 bases between them. The V gene's germline CDR1 is LNHNV and CDR2 YYDKDF (reference sequence). The CDR3 here is CATSRSGTLSNQPQHF. CDR3 nucleotides: TGTGCCACCAGCAGATCCGGGACACTTAGCAATCAGCCCCAGCATTTT. Using reference TRBV15 and TRBJ1-5 for the parts outside the CDR3, the full variable domain is DAMVIQNPRYQVTQFGKPVTLSCSQTLNHNVMYWYQQKSSQAPKLLFHYYDKDFNNEADTPDNFQSRRPNTSFCFLDIRSPGLGDTAMYLCATSRSGTLSNQPQHFGDGTRLSIL.

This clonotype was recorded at least ten times. The CDR3 DNA is TGTGCCACCAGCCGCGACAGGGGGCGGCGAGAGACCCAGTACTTC. It codes for CATSRDRGRRETQYF. The rearrangement links TRBV15 to TRBJ2-5; 10 positions agree with TRBD1. The CDR3 runs 15 residues. V shed 5 bases and J 4 bases; nucleotides not matched to a gene: 7. Germline-derived CDR1 and CDR2 are LNHNV and YYDKDF (reference sequence). The variable domain in full, with the rest retrieved from reference TRBV15 and TRBJ2-5, is DAMVIQNPRYQVTQFGKPVTLSCSQTLNHNVMYWYQQKSSQAPKLLFHYYDKDFNNEADTPDNFQSRRPNTSFCFLDIRSPGLGDTAMYLCATSRDRGRRETQYFGPGTRLLVL.

This clonotype was picked up many times. The genes are TRBV4-2 and TRBJ1-2; D call uncertain. The CDR3 has 12 amino acids. Per the germline V gene, CDR1 is LGHNA and CDR2 is YNFKEQ. V was trimmed by 0 bases and J by 7 bases, leaving 6 bases between them. The DNA of the CDR3 is TGTGCCAGCAGCCAAGATTCAGGTGGCTACACCTTC. Amino acids: CASSQDSGGYTF.

This clonotype has at least ten counts. The V call is TRBV30, the J call TRBJ1-2; maybe TRBD1 (6 bases). The CDR3 has 12 residues. The germline V gene has CDR1 GTSNPN and CDR2 SVGIG (reference sequence). V shed 3 bases and J shed 8 bases, with 13 bases lying between them. The CDR3, as DNA: TGTGCCTGGAGCGTCAGGGGCGGGGGCTACACCTTC. Translation: CAWSVRGGGYTF.

Only a few counts were recorded for this clonotype. This sequence joins TRBV27 and TRBJ2-7; D is unclear. Trimming took 3 bases from V and 0 from J, leaving 18 bases between them. In germline, CDR1 is MNHEY, CDR2 SMNVEV (reference sequence). The CDR3 consists of 17 residues. CDR3 residues: CASSLQPGPLGSYEQYF. CDR3 bases: TGTGCCAGCAGTTTGCAGCCTGGCCCCTTGGGCTCCTACGAGCAGTACTTC.

This clonotype was found many times. The chain is built from TRBV6-5 and TRBJ2-7, with TRBD2 identical over 12 bases. Germline V CDR1 and CDR2: MNHEY, SVGAGI. Trimming cost V 3 bases and J 6 bases; bases outside gene matches: 12. This CDR3 comprises 17 residues. The CDR3 DNA reads TGTGCCAGCAGTTATCTCATGACTAGCGGGGGCATGGGCGAGCAGTACTTC. It codes for CASSYLMTSGGMGEQYF.

This chain uses TRBV28 with TRBJ1-2, with D unresolved. Deletions cut 3 bases from V and 8 bases from J, with 7 bases between. The CDR3 extends over 11 amino acids. Germline V gene lookup returns CDR1 MDHEN and CDR2 SYDVKM. CDR3 nucleotides: TGTGCCAGCAGTTTCGGGTTGGGCTACACCTTC. This sequence encodes CASSFGLGYTF.

This clonotype was recorded many times. The chain couples TRBV5-1 to TRBJ2-2; D tentatively reads TRBD1 or TRBD2 (6 bases each). This CDR3 has 15 residues. Trimming removed 0 bases from V and 3 bases from J, with 9 bases in between. From germline, CDR1 is SGHRS and CDR2 YFSETQ. The CDR3 spells CASSLEGGYTGELFF. The DNA of the CDR3 is TGCGCCAGCAGCTTGGAGGGGGGCTACACCGGGGAGCTGTTTTTT.

This clonotype was seen repeatedly, ten times or more. The CDR3: CSARDSRSYGYTF. As DNA, the CDR3 is TGCAGTGCTAGAGACTCCAGGAGCTATGGCTACACCTTC. V usage is TRBV20-1 and J usage is TRBJ1-2; D is uncertain. Trimming removed 0 bases at V and 4 bases at J, with 9 bases between. The CDR3 spans 13 residues. Germline V gene sequence: CDR1 DFQATT, CDR2 SNEGSKA (reference sequence).

This clonotype has a count of ten or more. The J gene is TRBJ1-1, the V gene TRBV6-5; 7 nucleotides align to TRBD1. The CDR3 loop spans 14 amino acids. V trimming: 1 base; J trimming: 11 bases; junction bases outside the gene matches: 10. Germline V gene lookup returns CDR1 MNHEY and CDR2 SVGAGI. CDR3 protein: CASSYLTGTEGAFF. The CDR3 DNA is TGTGCCAGCAGTTACTTAACCGGGACAGAGGGTGCTTTCTTT.

This clonotype came up many times. V is TRBV20-1 and J is TRBJ1-4, with no clear D. The germline V gene encodes CDR1 DFQATT and CDR2 SNEGSKA (reference sequence). The CDR3 is 16 amino acids. Trimming took off 3 bases at V and 2 bases at J, with 16 bases between the two ends. CDR3 sequence: CSASSISAPTNEKLFF. As DNA, the CDR3 is TGCAGTGCTAGTTCGATCTCAGCCCCGACTAATGAAAAACTGTTTTTT.

The table lists this clonotype with many counts. The rearrangement joins TRBV5-1 to TRBJ2-1, with D perhaps matching TRBD2 (6 bases). V was trimmed by 0 bases and J by 7 bases, leaving 17 bases between them. The CDR3 totals 16 residues. Germline lookup yields CDR1 SGHRS and CDR2 YFSETQ. In DNA form, the CDR3 reads TGCGCCAGCAGCTTGGGTTTTAGCGGAAAGTCGAATGAGCAGTTCTTC. Its protein is CASSLGFSGKSNEQFF. Full variable domain (rest looked up from reference TRBV5-1 and TRBJ2-1): KAGVTQTPRYLIKTRGQQVTLSCSPISGHRSVSWYQQTPGQGLQFLFEYFSETQRNKGNFPGRFSGRQFSNSRSEMNVSTLELGDSALYLCASSLGFSGKSNEQFFGPGTRLTVL.

The table lists this clonotype with many counts. The CDR3, as DNA: TGCGCCAGCAGCCCTCAGAGGGGGACAGGGGATCGAGCGCAGTATTTT. Its translation is CASSPQRGTGDRAQYF. This chain uses TRBV4-1 with TRBJ2-3, with TRBD1 matching 10 bases. J gave up 10 bases and V 4 bases, and 14 bases lay outside the gene matches. The CDR3 covers 16 residues. Germline V gene data show CDR1 as MGHRA and CDR2 as YSYEKL.

There are many counts of this clonotype. This chain links TRBV5-1 with TRBJ1-2; 7 positions agree with TRBD1. CDR1 is SGHRS, CDR2 YFSETQ, per germline. Trimming at V came to 3 bases and at J to 4 bases, leaving 12 bases not matched to a gene. The CDR3 extends over 16 amino acids. In DNA form, the CDR3 reads TGCGCCAGCAGCTCTCTAAGGACAGGAAACTTCTATGGCTACACCTTC. Protein: CASSSLRTGNFYGYTF.